This T cell receptor beta chain was sequenced for a study of beta chain features in type 1 diabetes. Study in general: Patients did not differ from healthy donors in age, gender or cell yield.

This clone was detected only a few times. Its matching antigen is unknown. Reverse transcribing all isolated RNA meant expressed TCRB transcripts were sequenced. Assay used: immunoSEQ multiplex PCR; TCRdb lists only in-frame clones, some missing. The sample contains 250,000 to 350,000 clones, approximately 10% of which appear only once. The V gene's germline CDR1 is KGHSH and CDR2 LQKENI. CDR3 length equals 14 residues. V lost 4 bases, J lost 5 bases, and 11 bases lay in between. Study conclusions and caveats: Patients showed naive, central memory and Treg TCRB repertoires that appeared more similar than those of healthy donors. Sequencing of cDNA might inflate the share of cells that strongly express TCR.

The sequencing input was naive CD4+ T cells from blood. The V and J genes are TRBV18 and TRBJ2-2; a weak D match, TRBD1 (5 bases). The sequence came from a woman under 40 in good health. CDR3 loop: CASSLGQSTGELFF. The CDR3 DNA is TGTGCCAGCTCACTAGGACAATCGACCGGGGAGCTGTTTTTT.